A single sample gave rise to the 21 T cell receptor beta chains below, sequenced in a study of cytomegalovirus exposure and HLA in healthy donors. The PCR was carried out with 60 Vbeta primers and 13 Jbeta primers. TCRdb's table, derived via immunoSEQ multiplex PCR, lists solely in-frame clones and lacks some. This sample yields some 87,000 clones, of which under 80% are seen a single time; under 7.5% belongs to the top ten. Sequencing was performed on PBMCs. These TCRs come from a man aged 50 or older in good health and CMV-seropositive.

The CDR3 sequence: CASSFLTAINYGYTF. The CDR3 bases are TGTGCCAGCAGTTTTCTGACAGCAATTAACTATGGCTACACCTTC. The V call is TRBV27, the J call TRBJ1-2; possible D gene TRBD1, 5 bases. V gave up 3 bases and J gave up 1 base, with 12 bases separating them. Germline V lookup: CDR1 MNHEY, CDR2 SMNVEV (reference sequence). CDR3 length equals 15 residues.

The chain employs TRBV9 and TRBJ1-5, with TRBD1 matching 11 bases. Trimming at V came to 3 bases and at J to 3 bases, leaving 2 bases not matched to a gene. The CDR3 has 15 residues. Germline CDR1 and CDR2: SGDLS and YYNGEE. The CDR3 loop reads CASSAGQGVNQPQHF. The CDR3, as DNA: TGTGCCAGCAGCGCGGGACAGGGGGTCAATCAGCCCCAGCATTTT.

This rearrangement joins TRBV9 to TRBJ2-6; 9 bases line up with TRBD1. The CDR3 is 17 residues long. Germline CDR1 reads SGDLS; CDR2 reads YYNGEE. The J segment lost 1 base and the V segment lost 4 bases, leaving 6 bases of the junction unmatched. This chain's CDR3 is CASSYGQGISGANVLTF. The CDR3 bases are TGTGCCAGCAGCTATGGACAGGGGATATCTGGGGCCAACGTCCTGACTTTC.

V is TRBV7-3 and J is TRBJ2-7; no reliable D call. Germline V lookup: CDR1 SGHTA, CDR2 FQGTGA. The CDR3 length is 15 residues. Trimming stripped 2 bases from V and 0 bases from J, with 11 bases between. CDR3 in amino acids: CASSLLPGSSYEQYF. DNA for the CDR3: TGTGCCAGCAGCTTACTGCCAGGAAGCTCCTACGAGCAGTACTTC.

This chain joins TRBV6-6 and TRBJ2-5; TRBD1 might be the D (6 bases). CDR3 length: 16 amino acids. V dropped 6 bases and J dropped 5 bases, with 22 bases sitting between them. The germline gives CDR1 MNHNY, CDR2 SVGAGI (reference sequence). The CDR3 spells CASRSDTGHRWETQYF. The CDR3 DNA follows: TGTGCCAGCAGAAGTGATACGGGACACCGTTGGGAGACCCAGTACTTC.

The chain joins TRBV9 to TRBJ2-7, with 13 bases aligning to TRBD2. With 3 bases clipped from V and 6 bases from J, the junction kept 6 bases outside the gene matches. CDR3 length: 15 residues. Germline CDR1 reads SGDLS; CDR2 reads YYNGEE. CDR3 coding DNA: TGTGCCAGCAGCGCAATGACTAGCGGGGGGTCCGAGCAGTACTTC. It is translated as CASSAMTSGGSEQYF.

The chain links TRBV4-1 to TRBJ2-5; D gene ambiguous. This CDR3 has 13 amino acids. V was pared by 0 bases and J by 3 bases, with 5 bases between. Germline V gene sequence: CDR1 MGHRA, CDR2 YSYEKL. CDR3 region: CASSQDQEETQYF. The CDR3, as DNA: TGCGCCAGCAGCCAAGACCAGGAAGAGACCCAGTACTTC.

A note on this clone: Its ends do not fully match the called genes, so a read error is possible. The chain is built from TRBV4-2 and TRBJ1-1; D unclear. This CDR3 has 15 residues. The germline gives CDR1 LGHNA, CDR2 YNFKEQ. CDR3 DNA: TGTGCCAGCAGCCAAGCTCTTCAGGTGAACCCTGAAGCTTTCTTT. Translation: CASSQALQVNPEAFF.

V gene TRBV19 combines with J gene TRBJ2-5; D uncertain. CDR3 length: 13 residues. Germline lookup yields CDR1 LNHDA and CDR2 SQIVND (reference sequence). V was shortened by 3 bases and J by 5 bases, with 10 bases between the two germline ends. This chain's CDR3 is CASSISGSETQYF. CDR3 in DNA: TGTGCCAGTAGTATTTCGGGTAGTGAGACCCAGTACTTC.

This rearrangement joins TRBV5-1 to TRBJ2-3; 14 nucleotides match TRBD2. With 4 bases clipped from V and 5 bases from J, the junction kept 9 bases outside the gene matches. Germline V CDR1 and CDR2: SGHRS, YFSETQ. The CDR3 is 17 residues long. CDR3 DNA: TGCGCCAGCAGCCCGGGACTAGCGGGGGCCGCGGGAGATACGCAGTATTTT. The encoded protein is CASSPGLAGAAGDTQYF.

Of note for this clone: The junction does not match germline at one end; this may be a read error. The chain has TRBV28 and TRBJ2-2, with 11 bases that match TRBD2. The CDR3 loop spans 16 amino acids. The germline V gene encodes CDR1 MDHEN and CDR2 SYDVKM. The CDR3 sequence: CASSSIGLAGSIAPNF. DNA for the CDR3: TGTGCCAGCAGTTCGATCGGACTAGCGGGCTCAATAGCCCCCAATTTT.

CDR3 nucleotide sequence: TGTGCCAGCAGTTACGGCAGGGTAGGCAATCAGCCCCAGCATTTT. This translates into CASSYGRVGNQPQHF. This chain connects TRBV6-5 to TRBJ1-5, with D tentatively TRBD1 (5 bases). The CDR3 extends over 15 amino acids. Germline loops: CDR1 MNHEY, CDR2 SVGAGI. V was cut by 2 bases and J by 2 bases, with 10 bases left in between.

This sequence joins TRBV9 and TRBJ1-4; D remains ambiguous. V was pared by 2 bases and J by 7 bases, with 9 bases between. The CDR3 consists of 13 residues. Germline V gene data show CDR1 as SGDLS and CDR2 as YYNGEE. CDR3 in DNA: TGTGCCAGCAGCGTGGGAGCCGTTGAAAAACTGTTTTTT. Its translation is CASSVGAVEKLFF.

V and J are TRBV9 and TRBJ2-3; the D gene is possibly TRBD2 (6 bases). This CDR3 spans 17 amino acids. Germline CDR1 reads SGDLS; CDR2 reads YYNGEE. Trimming cost V 4 bases and J 2 bases, with 20 bases left between them. In nucleotides, the CDR3 is TGTGCCAGCAGCTCCCCGCGCAAGGGACTCCCCACAGATACGCAGTATTTT. This gives the protein CASSSPRKGLPTDTQYF.

This chain uses TRBV10-3 with TRBJ2-5; D gene ambiguous. Germline lookup yields CDR1 ENHRY and CDR2 SYGVKD. Trimming removed 0 bases at V and 5 bases at J, with 7 bases between. This CDR3 is built from 13 residues. CDR3 sequence reads: CAISESSVETQYF. The CDR3 DNA is TGTGCCATCAGTGAGTCTTCTGTGGAGACCCAGTACTTC.

V and J are TRBV28 and TRBJ1-5; no clear D gene. Germline CDR1 and CDR2: MDHEN and SYDVKM. The CDR3 is 14 residues long. The V gene lost 8 bases and the J gene lost 7 bases, with 18 bases spanning the gap. CDR3 in DNA: TGTGCCAGCCTCGCTCGGTCCCACCCCCAGCCCCAGCATTTT. Translation: CASLARSHPQPQHF. The full variable domain, rest sourced from reference TRBV28 and TRBJ1-5, is DVKVTQSSRYLVKRTGEKVFLECVQDMDHENMFWYRQDPGLGLRLIYFSYDVKMKEKGDIPEGYSVSREKKERFSLILESASTNQTSMYLCASLARSHPQPQHFGDGTRLSIL.

The J gene is TRBJ2-7, the V gene TRBV7-3, with D tentatively TRBD2 (6 bases). CDR3 size: 14 residues. V was cut by 3 bases and J by 2 bases, with 11 bases left in between. Germline CDR1 is SGHTA and CDR2 is FQGTGA. The CDR3 here is CASSLRGNPYEQYF. The CDR3 bases are TGTGCCAGCAGCTTGCGGGGTAATCCCTACGAGCAGTACTTC.

The chain joins TRBV4-1 to TRBJ2-5, with TRBD2 as a possible D gene (6 bases). The CDR3 contains 15 residues. V dropped 4 bases and J dropped 1 base, with 13 bases sitting between them. Germline values: CDR1 MGHRA, CDR2 YSYEKL. As DNA, the CDR3 is TGCGCCAGCAGCCGGCGGGGAAGCCTCCAAGAGACCCAGTACTTC. As protein: CASSRRGSLQETQYF.

Only a few counts were recorded for this clone. The gene calls are TRBV5-1 and TRBJ1-4; perhaps TRBD1 as D (6 bases). Deletions cut 2 bases from V and 3 bases from J, with 8 bases between. The CDR3 sequence is 14 residues long. Germline V lookup: CDR1 SGHRS, CDR2 YFSETQ. Written as DNA, the CDR3 is TGCGCCAGCAGCTTCTCAGGGGCTAATGAAAAACTGTTTTTT. Amino acids: CASSFSGANEKLFF.

The V and J genes are TRBV7-9 and TRBJ1-2; D possibly corresponds to TRBD1 (6 bases). The V end was cut by 4 bases, the J end by 4 bases, with 10 bases between. CDR3 length equals 13 residues. Germline loops: CDR1 SEHNR, CDR2 FQNEAQ (reference sequence). The CDR3 region is CASSSDRPYGYTF. Written as DNA, the CDR3 is TGTGCCAGCAGCTCGGACAGACCCTATGGCTACACCTTC. Variable domain in full (rest from reference TRBV7-9 and TRBJ1-2): DTGVSQNPRHKITKRGQNVTFRCDPISEHNRLYWYRQTLGQGPEFLTYFQNEAQLEKSRLLSDRFSAERPKGSFSTLEIQRTEQGDSAMYLCASSSDRPYGYTFGSGTRLTVV.

V and J are TRBV6-5 and TRBJ1-6; tentatively, D is TRBD1 (6 bases). Trimming took off 5 bases at V and 7 bases at J, with 9 bases between the two ends. Germline CDR1 reads MNHEY; CDR2 reads SVGAGI. The CDR3 runs 13 residues. The CDR3 loop is CASSRTANSPLHF. The CDR3 DNA reads TGTGCCAGCAGTCGGACAGCGAATTCACCCCTCCACTTT.